The clone carrying this TCR beta chain was seen many times. The sample is drawn from a study of T cells in Graves' hyperthyroidism and ophthalmopathy. V lost 3 bases, J lost 13 bases, and 6 bases stayed unmatched. This CDR3 contains 13 residues. Germline V lookup: CDR1 SGHRS, CDR2 YFSETQ. Amplification yielded TCR beta CDR3 regions, with RNA transcripts as the source. When the TCR CDR3 underwent first-round RT-PCR, the HTBI primer set was used. Each CDR3 protein is one row after TCRdb ran MiXCR on the multiplex PCR reads. The data show 560,000 or so distinct CDR3 sequences, around 45% seen once. The specimen was peripheral blood or thyroid tissue (not recorded which). The J gene is TRBJ1-6, the V gene TRBV5-1, with TRBD1 matching 8 bases. The receptor was isolated from a woman under 30 with Graves' hyperthyroidism. The CDR3 reads CASSSRQGTPLHF. The CDR3 DNA is TGCGCCAGCAGCTCTCGACAGGGGACCCCCCTCCACTTT.